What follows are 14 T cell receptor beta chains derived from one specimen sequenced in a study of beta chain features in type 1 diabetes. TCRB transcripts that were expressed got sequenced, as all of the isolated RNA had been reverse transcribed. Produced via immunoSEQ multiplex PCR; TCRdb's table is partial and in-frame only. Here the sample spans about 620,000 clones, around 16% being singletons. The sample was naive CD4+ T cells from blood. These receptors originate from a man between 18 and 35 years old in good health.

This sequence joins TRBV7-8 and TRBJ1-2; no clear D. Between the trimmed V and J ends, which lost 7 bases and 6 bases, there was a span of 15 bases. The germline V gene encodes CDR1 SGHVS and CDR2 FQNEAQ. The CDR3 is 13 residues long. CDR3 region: CASTTARRDGYTF. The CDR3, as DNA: TGTGCCAGCACCACCGCTAGAAGGGATGGCTACACCTTC.

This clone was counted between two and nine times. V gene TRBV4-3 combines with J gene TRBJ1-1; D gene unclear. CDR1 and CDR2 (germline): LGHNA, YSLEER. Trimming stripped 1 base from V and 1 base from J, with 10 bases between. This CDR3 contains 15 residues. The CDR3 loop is CASSQVIGKNTEAFF. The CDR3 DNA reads TGCGCCAGCAGCCAAGTCATAGGAAAGAACACTGAAGCTTTCTTT.

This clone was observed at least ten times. CDR3 sequence reads: CASSFVFGNTIYF. The CDR3 nucleotides are TGTGCCAGCAGCTTTGTGTTTGGAAACACCATATATTTT. This chain uses TRBV7-2 with TRBJ1-3, with no clear D. This CDR3 has 13 residues. Germline V gene data show CDR1 as SGHTA and CDR2 as FQGNSA. Trimming removed 3 bases from V and 3 bases from J, with 6 bases in between.

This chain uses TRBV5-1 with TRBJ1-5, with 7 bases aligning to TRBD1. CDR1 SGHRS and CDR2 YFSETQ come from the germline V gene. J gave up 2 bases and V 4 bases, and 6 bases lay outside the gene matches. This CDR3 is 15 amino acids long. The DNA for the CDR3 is TGCGCCAGCAGCCCGACAGGGTGGGGCAATCAGCCCCAGCATTTT. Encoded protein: CASSPTGWGNQPQHF. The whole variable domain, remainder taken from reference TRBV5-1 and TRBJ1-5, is KAGVTQTPRYLIKTRGQQVTLSCSPISGHRSVSWYQQTPGQGLQFLFEYFSETQRNKGNFPGRFSGRQFSNSRSEMNVSTLELGDSALYLCASSPTGWGNQPQHFGDGTRLSIL.

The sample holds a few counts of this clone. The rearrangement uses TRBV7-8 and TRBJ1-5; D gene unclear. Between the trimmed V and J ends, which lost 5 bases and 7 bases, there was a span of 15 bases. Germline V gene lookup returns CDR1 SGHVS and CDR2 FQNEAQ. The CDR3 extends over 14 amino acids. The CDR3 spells CASSRGNDYQPQHF. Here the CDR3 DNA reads TGTGCCAGCAGCCGAGGGAACGACTACCAGCCCCAGCATTTT.

In nucleotides, the CDR3 is TGTGCCAGCAGCTTGGACGACAGGGCGGTCAACGAGCAGTACTTC. This gives the protein CASSLDDRAVNEQYF. This chain connects TRBV5-4 to TRBJ2-7, with 7 bases lining up with TRBD1. Per the germline V gene, CDR1 is SGHNT and CDR2 is YYREEE (reference sequence). CDR3 length equals 15 residues. The ends lost 0 bases at V and 5 bases at J; junction bases unmatched: 8.

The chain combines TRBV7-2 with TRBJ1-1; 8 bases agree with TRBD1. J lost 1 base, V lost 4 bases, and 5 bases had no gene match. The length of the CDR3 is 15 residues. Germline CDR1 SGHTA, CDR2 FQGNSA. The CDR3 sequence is CASSSGTGGNTEAFF. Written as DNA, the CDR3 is TGTGCCAGCAGCTCCGGGACAGGAGGGAACACTGAAGCTTTCTTT.

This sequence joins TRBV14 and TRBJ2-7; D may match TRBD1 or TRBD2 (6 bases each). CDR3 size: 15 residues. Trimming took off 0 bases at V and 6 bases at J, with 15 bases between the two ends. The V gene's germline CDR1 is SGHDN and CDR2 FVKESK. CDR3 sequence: CASSQDTRGLGEQYF. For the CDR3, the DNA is TGTGCCAGCAGCCAAGATACTCGGGGGCTGGGCGAGCAGTACTTC.

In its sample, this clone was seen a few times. CDR3 in DNA: TGTGCCAGCTCACTCGACAGGGTCTACACCTTC. Its translation is CASSLDRVYTF. This rearrangement joins TRBV18 to TRBJ1-2; 7 nucleotides agree with TRBD1. V shed 4 bases, J shed 10 bases, and the junction held 3 bases outside the gene matches. Per the germline V gene, CDR1 is KGHSH and CDR2 is LQKENI. The CDR3 is 11 amino acids. Supplemented by reference TRBV18 and TRBJ1-2, the full variable domain reads NAGVMQNPRHLVRRRGQEARLRCSPMKGHSHVYWYRQLPEEGLKFMVYLQKENIIDESGMPKERFSAEFPKEGPSILRIQQVVRGDSAAYFCASSLDRVYTFGSGTRLTVV.

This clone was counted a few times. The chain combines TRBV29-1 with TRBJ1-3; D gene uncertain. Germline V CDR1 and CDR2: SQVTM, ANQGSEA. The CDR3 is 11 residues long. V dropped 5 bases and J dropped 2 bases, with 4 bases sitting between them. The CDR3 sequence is CSVFAGNTIYF. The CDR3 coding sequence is TGCAGCGTTTTCGCTGGAAACACCATATATTTT.

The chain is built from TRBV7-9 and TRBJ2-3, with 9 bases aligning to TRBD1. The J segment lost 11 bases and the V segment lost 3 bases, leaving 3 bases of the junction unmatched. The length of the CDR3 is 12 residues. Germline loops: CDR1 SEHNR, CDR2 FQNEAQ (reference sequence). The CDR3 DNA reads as TGTGCCAGCAGCTTGGGACAGGGTGTGCAGTATTTT. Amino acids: CASSLGQGVQYF.

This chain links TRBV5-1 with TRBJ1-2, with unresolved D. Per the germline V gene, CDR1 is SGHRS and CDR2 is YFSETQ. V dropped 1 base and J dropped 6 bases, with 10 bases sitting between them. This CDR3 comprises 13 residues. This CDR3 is CASSLRQNDGYTF. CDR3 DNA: TGCGCCAGCAGCTTGAGGCAGAATGATGGCTACACCTTC.

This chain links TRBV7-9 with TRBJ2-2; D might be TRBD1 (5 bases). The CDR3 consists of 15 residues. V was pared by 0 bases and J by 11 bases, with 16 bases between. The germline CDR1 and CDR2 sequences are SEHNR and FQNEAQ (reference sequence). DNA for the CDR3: TGTGCCAGCAGCTTAGCGAAGGGGCAGGGCGGCGAGCTGTTTTTT. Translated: CASSLAKGQGGELFF.

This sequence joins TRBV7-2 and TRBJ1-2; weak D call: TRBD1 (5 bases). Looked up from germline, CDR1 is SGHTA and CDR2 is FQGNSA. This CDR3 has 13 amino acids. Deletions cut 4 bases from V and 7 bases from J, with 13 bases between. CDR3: CASSSAGFGGYTF. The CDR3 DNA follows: TGTGCCAGCAGCTCGGCAGGGTTTGGTGGCTACACCTTC.